This T cell receptor (beta chain) came from a study of memory CD4+ T cells and cytomegalovirus serostatus. Study-wide background: Of the healthy Belgian adults, 9 or 10 were CMV seropositive and fewer than 30 seronegative.

The sort gate was single viable CD3+CD4+CD8-CD45RO+ cells for memory CD4+ T cells. Germline lookup yields CDR1 PRHDT and CDR2 FYEKMQ (reference sequence). Germline trimming cut 5 bases from V and 5 bases from J; bases unmatched to any gene: 10. The CDR3 totals 15 residues. Method: immunoSEQ multiplex PCR; TCRdb's copy keeps in-frame clones and lacks some. Altogether approximately 52,000 clones are present, 78% being singletons, with the ten largest covering about 0.77%. This clone has more than one count but fewer than ten. The source material was memory CD4+ T cells from blood. This receptor was obtained from an adult in good health and CMV-seronegative. The chain carries TRBV13 and TRBJ2-5, with TRBD2 matching 8 bases. Written as DNA, the CDR3 is TGTGCCAGCAGCCCCCGAGGTAGCGGGGTTGAGACCCAGTACTTC. It is translated as CASSPRGSGVETQYF. The full variable domain, with the rest looked up from reference TRBV13 and TRBJ2-5, is AAGVIQSPRHLIKEKRETATLKCYPIPRHDTVYWYQQGPGQDPQFLISFYEKMQSDKGSIPDRFSAQQFSDYHSELNMSSLELGDSALYFCASSPRGSGVETQYFGPGTRLLVL.